This paragraph reports one T cell receptor (beta chain). The specificity of this receptor is unknown. Base qualities are missing; no much larger clone stands one base away. The data belong to a study of blood T cell repertoires in COVID-19 (dated by TCRdb to 2019 to 2021). With regard to the full study: Samples covering the acute and convalescent phases of COVID-19 were provided by collaborators in the United States, Italy and Spain. The samples were drawn from the first 160 participants of the ongoing ImmuneRACE study and from over 950 subjects provided by 6 global collaborators. Where HLA class I and class II types were available, the types were taken from metadata supplied by the sample provider, not from assay-based typing. The dataset comprised deeply sampled blood TCRbeta repertoires from subjects exposed to, actively infected with, or recovered from COVID-19. Sample metadata almost always included a de-identified subject ID, COVID-19 status, age in years and sex. A freely available public database, intended as a resource for researchers studying the immune response to SARS-CoV-2, is where the repertoires were released. The material from the prospective study consisted of cDNA or gDNA derived from T cells, B-cell-depleted T cells, or PBMCs.

The collaborating institutions used their own protocols to collect whole blood in K2EDTA tubes. For TCRbeta analysis, collaborators shipped samples in one of three forms: frozen whole blood, isolated PBMCs, or DNA extracted from either of those sample types. The CDR3, cysteine through phenylalanine, is 15 amino acids long. CDR3 DNA only is kept here, 45 bases in frame from base 1. Trimming costs V 3 bases and J 4 bases, and their ends lie 13 bases apart. CDR1 and CDR2, looked up from the germline V gene (reference sequence), are LNHDA and SQIVND. Results the study describes overall, beyond this receptor: The amount of clinical and demographic metadata varied by source and participant and was provided uncurated.

TCRbeta CDR3 regions were amplified from genomic DNA by means of the immunoSEQ Assay, a bias-controlled multiplex PCR. In the authors' own workflow: Nucleated cell counts per sample were estimated from amplification of reference gene primers within the assay. Sequence reads were collapsed and filtered to measure the absolute abundance of every unique TCRbeta CDR3 rearrangement. For each sample, productive Simpson clonality was calculated by taking the square root of Simpson's diversity index across productive rearrangements. What TCRdb holds here is the immuneACCESS table cut down to in-frame rearrangements. Part of the clones is not present; checked against another copy, under half of the missing clones reflect an unresolved V gene, and the others are unexplained. V and J calls and clone size come straight from that table; D and trimming were deduced from the DNA. The sample table lists 45,000 to 65,000 clones, 85% to 90% of them with a count of one. About 27% of the sample is held by the ten biggest clonotypes.

Sample: peripheral blood. This TCR was recovered from a human donor in a cohort sampled during active COVID-19. Recombination joined TRBV19 with TRBJ2-1; the D gene is perhaps TRBD2, on 5 matching bases. This receptor has the CDR3 CASSISASRYNEQFF. Read as DNA, the sequence is TGTGCCAGTAGTATCTCTGCTAGCCGATACAATGAGCAGTTCTTC.